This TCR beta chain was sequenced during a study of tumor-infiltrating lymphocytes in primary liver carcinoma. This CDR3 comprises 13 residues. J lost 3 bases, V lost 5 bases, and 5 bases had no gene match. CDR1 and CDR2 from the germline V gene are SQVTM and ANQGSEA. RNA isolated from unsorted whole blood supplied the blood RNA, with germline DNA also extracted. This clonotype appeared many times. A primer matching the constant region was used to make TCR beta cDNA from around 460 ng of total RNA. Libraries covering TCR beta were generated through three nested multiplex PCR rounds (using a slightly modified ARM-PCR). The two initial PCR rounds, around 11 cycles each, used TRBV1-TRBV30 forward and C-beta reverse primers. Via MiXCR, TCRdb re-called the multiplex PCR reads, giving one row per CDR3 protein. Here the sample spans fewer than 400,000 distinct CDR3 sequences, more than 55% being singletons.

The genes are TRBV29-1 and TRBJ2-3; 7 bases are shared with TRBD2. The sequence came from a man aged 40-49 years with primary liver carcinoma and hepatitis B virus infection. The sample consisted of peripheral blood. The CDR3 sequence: CSVLPGGTDTQYF. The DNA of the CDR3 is TGCAGCGTTCTCCCGGGAGGAACAGATACGCAGTATTTT.